The entry below gives a single TCR beta chain sequence along with its context. The antigen remains undetermined. The sample belongs to a study of cytomegalovirus exposure and HLA in healthy donors. With 60 Vbeta and 13 Jbeta primers, the PCR was carried out. The repertoire was sequenced with immunoSEQ multiplex PCR; TCRdb's copy has only in-frame clones and lacks some. The data contain about 150,000 clones, 65% to 85% of them singletons. CDR1 is MDHEN and CDR2 is SYDVKM in the germline V gene. V was pared by 9 bases and J by 2 bases, with 14 bases of the junction left unmatched. The length of the CDR3 is 17 residues. General study findings and limits: Excluded were some V segments that proved indistinguishable, including TRBV6-2 and TRBV6-3.

The V call is TRBV28, the J call TRBJ2-3; 10 bases align to TRBD2. The receptor was isolated from a middle-aged woman in good health and CMV-seropositive. The sequenced sample was PBMCs. The DNA of the CDR3 is TGTGCCAGACCGGGACTAGCGCTCGGGGGTAACACAGATACGCAGTATTTT. It is translated as CARPGLALGGNTDTQYF.